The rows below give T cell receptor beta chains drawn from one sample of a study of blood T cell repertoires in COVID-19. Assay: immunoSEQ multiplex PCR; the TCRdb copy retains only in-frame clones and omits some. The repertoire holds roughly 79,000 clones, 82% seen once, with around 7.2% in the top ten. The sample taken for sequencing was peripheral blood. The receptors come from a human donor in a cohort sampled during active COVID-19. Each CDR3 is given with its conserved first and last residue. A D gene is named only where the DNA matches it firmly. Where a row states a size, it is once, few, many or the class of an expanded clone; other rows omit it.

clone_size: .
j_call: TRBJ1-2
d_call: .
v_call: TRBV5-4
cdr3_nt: TGTGCCAGCACCGAACCAGGCTATGGCTACACCTTC
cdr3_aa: CASTEPGYGYTF

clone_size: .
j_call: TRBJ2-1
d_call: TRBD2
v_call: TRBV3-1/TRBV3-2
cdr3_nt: TGTGCCAGCAGCACTAGCGGGGGGGGCTACAATGAGCAGTTCTTC
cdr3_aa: CASSTSGGGYNEQFF

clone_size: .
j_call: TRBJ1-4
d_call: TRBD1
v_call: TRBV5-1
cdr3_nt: TGCGCCAGCAGCTGGACAGGGATAGCAACTAATGAAAAACTGTTTTTT
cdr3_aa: CASSWTGIATNEKLFF

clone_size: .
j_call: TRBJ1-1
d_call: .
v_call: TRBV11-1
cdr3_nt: TGTGCCAGCAGCTTGAGGGCAGCCTCTAAAAACACTGAAGCTTTCTTT
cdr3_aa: CASSLRAASKNTEAFF

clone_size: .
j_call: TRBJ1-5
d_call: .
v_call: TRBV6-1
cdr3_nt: TGTGCCAGCAGTGAACTCTACGGCAATCAGCCCCAGCATTTT
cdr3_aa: CASSELYGNQPQHF

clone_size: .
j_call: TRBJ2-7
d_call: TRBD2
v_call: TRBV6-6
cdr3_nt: TGTGCCAGCACTAGCGGGGGGGGTTACGAGCAGTACTTC
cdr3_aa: CASTSGGGYEQYF

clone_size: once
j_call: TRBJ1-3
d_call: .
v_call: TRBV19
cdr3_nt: TGTGCCAGTAGTGACCGGACAGTCTCTGGAAACACCATATATTTT
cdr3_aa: CASSDRTVSGNTIYF

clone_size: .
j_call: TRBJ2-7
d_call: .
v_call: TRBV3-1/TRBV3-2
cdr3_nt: TGTGCCAGCAATGGACAGAGCTCCTACGAGCAGTACTTC
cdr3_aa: CASNGQSSYEQYF

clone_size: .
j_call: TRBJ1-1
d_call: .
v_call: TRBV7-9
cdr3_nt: TGTGCCAGCAGCCCCCGGTGGCAGGTGAACACTGAAGCTTTCTTT
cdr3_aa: CASSPRWQVNTEAFF

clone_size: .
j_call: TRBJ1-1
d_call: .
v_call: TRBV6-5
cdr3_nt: TGTGCCAGCAGCCCCCTCAAGACAGTCGGCTCTGAAGCTTTCTTT
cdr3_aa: CASSPLKTVGSEAFF

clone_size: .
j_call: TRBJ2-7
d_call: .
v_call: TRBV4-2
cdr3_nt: TGTGCCAGCAGCCAGGTACAGGTTCTTCTCTACGAGCAGTACTTC
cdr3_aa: CASSQVQVLLYEQYF

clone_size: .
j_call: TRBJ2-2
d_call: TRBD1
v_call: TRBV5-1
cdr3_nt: TGCGCCAGCAGCTTCCCGGACAGGCAGACCGGGGAGCTGTTTTTT
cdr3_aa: CASSFPDRQTGELFF

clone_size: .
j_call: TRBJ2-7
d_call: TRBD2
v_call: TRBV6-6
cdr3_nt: TGTGCCAGCAGTTACGGGAGCGGGGGGGCGGCCGAGCAGTACTTC
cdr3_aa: CASSYGSGGAAEQYF

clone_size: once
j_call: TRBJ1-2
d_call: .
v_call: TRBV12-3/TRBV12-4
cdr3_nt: TGTGCCAGCAGTCAAGGGGTGGCCGGCTACACCTTC
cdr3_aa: CASSQGVAGYTF

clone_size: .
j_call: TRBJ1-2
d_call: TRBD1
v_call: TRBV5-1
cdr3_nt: TGCGCCAGCAGCCTGAGGGGGCAAAACTATGGCTACACCTTC
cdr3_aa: CASSLRGQNYGYTF

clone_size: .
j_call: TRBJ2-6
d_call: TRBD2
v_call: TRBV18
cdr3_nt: TGTGCCAGCTCCCGGGAGGGACACCTGAGCTCTGGGGCCAACGTCCTGACTTTC
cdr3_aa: CASSREGHLSSGANVLTF

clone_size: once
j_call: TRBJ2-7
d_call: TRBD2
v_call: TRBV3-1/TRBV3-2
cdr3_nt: TGTGCCTCCACGGTAGCGGGGGCCTACGAGCAGTACTTC
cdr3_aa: CASTVAGAYEQYF

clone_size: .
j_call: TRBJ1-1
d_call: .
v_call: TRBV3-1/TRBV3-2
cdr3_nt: TGTGCCAGCAGCCAAGTAGGAGGGAACACTGAAGCTTTCTTT
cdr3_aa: CASSQVGGNTEAFF

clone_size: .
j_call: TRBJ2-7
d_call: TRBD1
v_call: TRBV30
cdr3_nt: TGTGCCGGGACAGGGGGCAAGTACGAGCAGTACTTC
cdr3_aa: CAGTGGKYEQYF

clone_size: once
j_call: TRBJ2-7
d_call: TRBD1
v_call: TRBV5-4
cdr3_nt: TGTGCCAGCAGCACAGGACAGGGGTACGAGCAGTACTTC
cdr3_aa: CASSTGQGYEQYF

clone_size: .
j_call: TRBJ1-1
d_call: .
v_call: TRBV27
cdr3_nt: TGTGCCAGCAGCACCCAGGGGTTATACACTGAAGCTTTCTTT
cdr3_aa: CASSTQGLYTEAFF

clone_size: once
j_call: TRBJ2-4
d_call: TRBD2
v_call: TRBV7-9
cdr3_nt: TGTGCCAGCAGCTTCTCTAGCGGGGGGGCTCTAGCCAAAAACATTCAGTACTTC
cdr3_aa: CASSFSSGGALAKNIQYF

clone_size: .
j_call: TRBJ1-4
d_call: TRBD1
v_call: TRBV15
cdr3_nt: TGTGCCACCAGCAGAGGACAGGGACCCTATGAAAAACTGTTTTTT
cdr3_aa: CATSRGQGPYEKLFF

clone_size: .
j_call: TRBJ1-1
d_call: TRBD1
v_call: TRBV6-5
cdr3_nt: TGTGCCAGCAACGACAGGGGGCAATCAGGGGCTTTCTTT
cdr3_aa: CASNDRGQSGAFF

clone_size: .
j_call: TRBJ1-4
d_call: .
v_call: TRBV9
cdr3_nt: TGTGCCAGCAGCGTAGGACTGAATAATGAAAAACTGTTTTTT
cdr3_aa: CASSVGLNNEKLFF

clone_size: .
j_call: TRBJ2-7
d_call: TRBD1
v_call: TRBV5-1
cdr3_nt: TGCGCCAGCAGCCAAGACAGGGTATACGAGCAGTACTTC
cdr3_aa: CASSQDRVYEQYF